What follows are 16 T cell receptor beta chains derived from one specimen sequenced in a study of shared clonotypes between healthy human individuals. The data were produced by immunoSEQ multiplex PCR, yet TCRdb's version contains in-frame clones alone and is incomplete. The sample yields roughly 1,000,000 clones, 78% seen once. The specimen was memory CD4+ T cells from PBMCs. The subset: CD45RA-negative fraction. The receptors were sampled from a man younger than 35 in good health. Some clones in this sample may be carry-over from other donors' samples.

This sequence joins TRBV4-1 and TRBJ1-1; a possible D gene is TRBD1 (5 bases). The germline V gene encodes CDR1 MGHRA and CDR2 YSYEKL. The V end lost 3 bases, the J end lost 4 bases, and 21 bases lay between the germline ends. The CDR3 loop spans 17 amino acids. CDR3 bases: TGCGCCAGCAGCCACCCCCGGGACGGCTCCAAAGGCACTGAAGCTTTCTTT. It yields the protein CASSHPRDGSKGTEAFF.

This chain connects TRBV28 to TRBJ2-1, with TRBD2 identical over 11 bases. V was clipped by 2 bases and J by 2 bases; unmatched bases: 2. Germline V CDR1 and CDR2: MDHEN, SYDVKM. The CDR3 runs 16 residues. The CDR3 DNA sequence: TGTGCCAGCAGTTTAACTAGCGGGAGAGCCTACAATGAGCAGTTCTTC. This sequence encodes CASSLTSGRAYNEQFF.

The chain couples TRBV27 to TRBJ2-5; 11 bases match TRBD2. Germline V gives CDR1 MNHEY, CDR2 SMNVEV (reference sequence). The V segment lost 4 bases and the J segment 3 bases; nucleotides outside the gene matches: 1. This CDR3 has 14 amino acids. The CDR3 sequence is CASSSLAGEETQYF. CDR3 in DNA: TGTGCCAGCAGTTCACTAGCGGGAGAAGAGACCCAGTACTTC.

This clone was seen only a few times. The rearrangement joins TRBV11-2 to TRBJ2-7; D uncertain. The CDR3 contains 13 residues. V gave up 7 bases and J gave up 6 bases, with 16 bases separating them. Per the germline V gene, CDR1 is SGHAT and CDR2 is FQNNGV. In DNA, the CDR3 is TGTGCCAGCAACACTGCTGGTTTAGGCGAGCAGTACTTC. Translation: CASNTAGLGEQYF.

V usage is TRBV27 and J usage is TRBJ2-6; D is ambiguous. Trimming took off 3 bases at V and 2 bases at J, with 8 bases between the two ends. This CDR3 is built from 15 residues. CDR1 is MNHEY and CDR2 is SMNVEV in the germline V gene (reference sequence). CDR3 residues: CASSFMGTGANVLTF. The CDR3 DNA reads TGTGCCAGCAGTTTTATGGGCACTGGGGCCAACGTCCTGACTTTC.

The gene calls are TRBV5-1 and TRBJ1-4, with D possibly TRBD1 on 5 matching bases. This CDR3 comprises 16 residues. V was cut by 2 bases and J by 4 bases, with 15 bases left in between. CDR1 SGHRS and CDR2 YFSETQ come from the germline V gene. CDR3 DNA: TGCGCCAGCAGCTTCGGTCTGGGGGAGATTAATGAAAAACTGTTTTTT. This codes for CASSFGLGEINEKLFF.

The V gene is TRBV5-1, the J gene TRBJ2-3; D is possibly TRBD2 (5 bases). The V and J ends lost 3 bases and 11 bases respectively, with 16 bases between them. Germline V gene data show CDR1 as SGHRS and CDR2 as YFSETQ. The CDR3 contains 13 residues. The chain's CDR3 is CASSSLPDGRQYF. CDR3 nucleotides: TGCGCCAGCAGCTCTCTCCCGGATGGGAGGCAGTATTTT.

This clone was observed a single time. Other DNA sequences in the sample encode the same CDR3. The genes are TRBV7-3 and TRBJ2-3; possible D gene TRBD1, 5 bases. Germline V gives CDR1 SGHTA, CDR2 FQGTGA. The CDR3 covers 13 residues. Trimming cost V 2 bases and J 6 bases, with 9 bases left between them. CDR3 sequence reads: CASSLAGPDTQYF. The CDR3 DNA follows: TGTGCCAGCAGCTTAGCAGGGCCTGATACGCAGTATTTT. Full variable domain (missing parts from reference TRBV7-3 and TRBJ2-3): GAGVSQTPSNKVTEKGKYVELRCDPISGHTALYWYRQSLGQGPEFLIYFQGTGAADDSGLPNDRFFAVRPEGSVSTLKIQRTERGDSAVYLCASSLAGPDTQYFGPGTRLTVL.

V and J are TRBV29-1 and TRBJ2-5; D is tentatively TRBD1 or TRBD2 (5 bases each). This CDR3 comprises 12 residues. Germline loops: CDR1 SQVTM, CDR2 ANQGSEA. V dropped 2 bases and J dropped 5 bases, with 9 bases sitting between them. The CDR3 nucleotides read TGCAGCGTTGAAACCGGGGCGGAGACCCAGTACTTC. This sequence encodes CSVETGAETQYF.

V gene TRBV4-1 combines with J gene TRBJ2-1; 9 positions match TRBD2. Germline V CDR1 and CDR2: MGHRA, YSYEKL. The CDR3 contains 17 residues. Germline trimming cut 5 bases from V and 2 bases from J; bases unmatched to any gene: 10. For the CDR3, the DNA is TGCGCCAGCAGCTTCCGACCCGCTAGCGGGGCCTACAATGAGCAGTTCTTC. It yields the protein CASSFRPASGAYNEQFF.

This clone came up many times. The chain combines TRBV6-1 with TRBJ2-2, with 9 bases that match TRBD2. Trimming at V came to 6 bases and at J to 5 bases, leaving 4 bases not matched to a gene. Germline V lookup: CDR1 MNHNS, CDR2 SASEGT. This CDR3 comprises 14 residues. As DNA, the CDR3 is TGTGCCAGCAGGAGAGCGGGAGGTACCGGGGAGCTGTTTTTT. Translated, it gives CASRRAGGTGELFF.

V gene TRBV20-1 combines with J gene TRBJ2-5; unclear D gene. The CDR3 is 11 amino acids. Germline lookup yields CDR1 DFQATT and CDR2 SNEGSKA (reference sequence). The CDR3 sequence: CRAINLETQYF. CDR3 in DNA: TGCAGAGCGATTAATCTGGAGACCCAGTACTTC.

Here the CDR3 reads CASSSPGQKYQETQYF. CDR3 sequence (DNA): TGTGCCAGCAGTAGTCCGGGACAGAAGTACCAAGAGACCCAGTACTTC. This chain uses TRBV28 with TRBJ2-5; 7 bases agree with TRBD1. CDR1 and CDR2 (germline): MDHEN, SYDVKM. The ends lost 5 bases at V and 0 bases at J; junction bases unmatched: 9. The CDR3 length is 16 residues.

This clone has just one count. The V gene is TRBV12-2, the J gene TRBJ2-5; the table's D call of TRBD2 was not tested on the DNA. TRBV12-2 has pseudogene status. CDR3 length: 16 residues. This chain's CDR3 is CASRLNPGGRKETQYF. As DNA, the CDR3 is TGTGCAAGTCGCTTAAATCCCGGGGGGCGGAAAGAGACCCAGTACTTC.

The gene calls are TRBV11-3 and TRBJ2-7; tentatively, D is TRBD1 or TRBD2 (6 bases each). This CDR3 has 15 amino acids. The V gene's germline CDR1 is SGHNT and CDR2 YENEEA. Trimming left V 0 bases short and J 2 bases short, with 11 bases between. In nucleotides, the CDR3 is TGTGCCAGCAGCTTAGAGGCAGGGGAGGCCTACGAGCAGTACTTC. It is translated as CASSLEAGEAYEQYF.

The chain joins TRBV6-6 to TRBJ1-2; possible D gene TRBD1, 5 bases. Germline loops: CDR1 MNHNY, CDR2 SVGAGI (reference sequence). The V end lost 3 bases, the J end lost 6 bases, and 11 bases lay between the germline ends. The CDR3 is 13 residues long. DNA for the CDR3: TGTGCCAGCAGTTATTCGGCAGGGAATGGCTACACCTTC. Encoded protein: CASSYSAGNGYTF.